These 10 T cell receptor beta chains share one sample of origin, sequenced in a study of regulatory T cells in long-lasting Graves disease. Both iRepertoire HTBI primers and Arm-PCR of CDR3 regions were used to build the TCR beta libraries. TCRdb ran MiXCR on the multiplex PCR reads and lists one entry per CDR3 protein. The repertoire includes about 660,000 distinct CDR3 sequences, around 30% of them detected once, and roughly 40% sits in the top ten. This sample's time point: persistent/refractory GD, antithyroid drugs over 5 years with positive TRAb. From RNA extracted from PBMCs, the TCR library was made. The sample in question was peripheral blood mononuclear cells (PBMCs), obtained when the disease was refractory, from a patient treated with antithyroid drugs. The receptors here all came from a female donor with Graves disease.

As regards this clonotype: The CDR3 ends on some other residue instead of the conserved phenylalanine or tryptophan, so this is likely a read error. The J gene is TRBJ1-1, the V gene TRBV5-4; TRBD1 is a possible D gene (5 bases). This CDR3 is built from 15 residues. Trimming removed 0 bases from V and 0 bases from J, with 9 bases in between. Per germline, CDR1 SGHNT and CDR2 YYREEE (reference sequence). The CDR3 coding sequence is TGTGCCAGCAGCTTGGGACAGTTCATGAACACTGAAGCTTTCCTT. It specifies CASSLGQFMNTEAFL.

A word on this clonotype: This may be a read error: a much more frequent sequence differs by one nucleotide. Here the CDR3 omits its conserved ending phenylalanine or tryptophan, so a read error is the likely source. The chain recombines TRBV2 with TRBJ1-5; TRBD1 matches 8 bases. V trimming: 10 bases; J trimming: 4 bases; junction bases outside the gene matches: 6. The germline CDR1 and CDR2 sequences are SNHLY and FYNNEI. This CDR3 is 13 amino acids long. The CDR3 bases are TGTGCCACTGGGACAGGAAAAAATCAGCCCCAGCATCTT. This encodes CATGTGKNQPQHL.

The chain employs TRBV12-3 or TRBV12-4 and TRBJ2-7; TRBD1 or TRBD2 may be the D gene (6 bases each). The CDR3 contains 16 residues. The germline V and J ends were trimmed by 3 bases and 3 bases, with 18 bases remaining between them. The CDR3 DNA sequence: TGTGCCAGCAGTTTTTCTGGAGGGGGGAGGTTCTACGAGCAGTACTTC. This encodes CASSFSGGGRFYEQYF.

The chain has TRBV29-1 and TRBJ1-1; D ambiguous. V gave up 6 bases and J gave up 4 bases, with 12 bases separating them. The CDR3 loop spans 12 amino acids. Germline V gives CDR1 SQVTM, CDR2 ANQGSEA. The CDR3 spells CSVAFFGTEAFF. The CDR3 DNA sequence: TGCAGCGTAGCATTTTTCGGCACTGAAGCTTTCTTT.

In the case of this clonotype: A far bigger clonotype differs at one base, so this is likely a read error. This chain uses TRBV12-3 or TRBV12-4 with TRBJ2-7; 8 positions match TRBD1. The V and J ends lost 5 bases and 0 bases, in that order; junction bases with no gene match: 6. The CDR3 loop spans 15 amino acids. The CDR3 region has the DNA TGTGCCAGCAGTGCCGAGACAGGGGACTCCTACGAGCAGTACTTC. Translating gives CASSAETGDSYEQYF.

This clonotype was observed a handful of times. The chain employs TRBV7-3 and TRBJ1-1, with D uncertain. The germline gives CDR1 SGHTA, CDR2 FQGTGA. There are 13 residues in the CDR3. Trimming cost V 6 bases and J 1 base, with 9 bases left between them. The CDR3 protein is CASSFNSNTEAFF. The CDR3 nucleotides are TGTGCCAGCAGTTTTAACTCGAACACTGAAGCTTTCTTT.

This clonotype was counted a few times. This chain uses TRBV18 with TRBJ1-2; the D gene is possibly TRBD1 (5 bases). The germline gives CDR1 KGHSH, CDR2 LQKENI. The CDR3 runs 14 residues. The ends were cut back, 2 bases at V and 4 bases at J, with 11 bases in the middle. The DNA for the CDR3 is TGTGCCAGCTCACCAGATCAGGGTTCCTATGGCTACACCTTC. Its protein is CASSPDQGSYGYTF.

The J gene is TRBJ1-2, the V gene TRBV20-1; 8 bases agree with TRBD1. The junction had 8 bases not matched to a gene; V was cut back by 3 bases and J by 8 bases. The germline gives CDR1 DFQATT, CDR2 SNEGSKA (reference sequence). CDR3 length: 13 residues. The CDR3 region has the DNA TGCAGTGCTAGTGAGACCAGGGGGCACGGCTACACCTTC. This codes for CSASETRGHGYTF.

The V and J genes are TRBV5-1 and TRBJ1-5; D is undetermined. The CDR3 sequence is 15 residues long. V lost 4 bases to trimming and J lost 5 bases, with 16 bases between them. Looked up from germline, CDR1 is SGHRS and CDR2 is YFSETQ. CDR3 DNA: TGCGCCAGCAGCCCCGGGCTCCGGGGAGATCAGCCCCAGCATTTT. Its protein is CASSPGLRGDQPQHF.

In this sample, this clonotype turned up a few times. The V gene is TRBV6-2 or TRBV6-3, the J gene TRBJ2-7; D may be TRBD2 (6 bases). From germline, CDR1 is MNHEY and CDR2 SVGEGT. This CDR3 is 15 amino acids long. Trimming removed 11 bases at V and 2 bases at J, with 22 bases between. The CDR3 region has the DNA TGTGCCGTCCCGAGGACCCTCGGACTACCCTACGAGCAGTACTTC. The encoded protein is CAVPRTLGLPYEQYF.